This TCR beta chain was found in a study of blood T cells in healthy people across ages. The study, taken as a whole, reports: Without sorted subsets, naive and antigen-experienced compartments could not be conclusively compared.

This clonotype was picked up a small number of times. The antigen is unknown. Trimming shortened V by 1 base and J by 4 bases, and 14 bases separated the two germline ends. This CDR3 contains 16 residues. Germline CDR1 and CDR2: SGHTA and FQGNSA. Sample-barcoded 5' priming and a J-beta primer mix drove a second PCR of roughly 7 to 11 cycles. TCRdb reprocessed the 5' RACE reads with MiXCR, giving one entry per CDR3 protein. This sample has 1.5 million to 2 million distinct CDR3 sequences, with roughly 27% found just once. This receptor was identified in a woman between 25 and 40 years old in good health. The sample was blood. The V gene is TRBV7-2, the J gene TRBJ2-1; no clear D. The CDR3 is CASSLVRTVTYNEQFF. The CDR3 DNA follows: TGTGCCAGCAGCTTAGTCAGGACGGTTACTTACAATGAGCAGTTCTTC.